This T cell receptor beta chain was observed in a study of vaccination effects on CD4 cells after COVID-19. Study-wide results and limits: Clonal contraction was marked in infection- and vaccine-induced clones late after vaccination.

A remark on this clone: Its antigen is still unknown.

The ends were cut back, 0 bases at V and 2 bases at J, with 15 bases in the middle. The CDR3 consists of 17 residues. Germline CDR1 is MGHRA and CDR2 is YSYEKL. Assay used: immunoSEQ multiplex PCR; TCRdb lists only in-frame clones, some missing. The data show tens of thousands of clones, roughly 80% seen once. Researchers isolated CD4+ T cells once roughly ten days of culture had elapsed. Participants received two doses of either the BNT162b2 or mRNA-1273 vaccine. Cells had half their medium changed to IL-2 medium on days 3 and 7. The source of this sequence is a human donor who received a COVID-19 vaccine. The chain combines TRBV4-1 with TRBJ2-3; tentatively, D is TRBD1 (5 bases). Sample: CD4+ T cells from PBMCs cultured without peptide, taken after COVID-19 vaccination. The CDR3 DNA reads as TGCGCCAGCAGCCAAGATCCGGGCGCCAGGGTCACAGATACGCAGTATTTT. Translated: CASSQDPGARVTDTQYF.